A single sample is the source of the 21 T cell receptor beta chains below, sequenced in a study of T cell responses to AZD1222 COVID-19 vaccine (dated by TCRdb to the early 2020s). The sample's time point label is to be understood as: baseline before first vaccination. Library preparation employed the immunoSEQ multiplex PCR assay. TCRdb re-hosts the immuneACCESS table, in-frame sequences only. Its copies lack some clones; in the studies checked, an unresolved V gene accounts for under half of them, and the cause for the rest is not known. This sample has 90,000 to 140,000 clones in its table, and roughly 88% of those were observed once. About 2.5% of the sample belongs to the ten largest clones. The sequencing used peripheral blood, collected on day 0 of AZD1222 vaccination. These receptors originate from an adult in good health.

As DNA, the CDR3 is TGCGCCAGCACCACAGGGGGCGCACGGACCCAGTACTTC. It yields the protein CASTTGGARTQYF. The chain is built from TRBV5-1 and TRBJ2-5; TRBD1 aligns across 9 bases. Germline CDR1 SGHRS, CDR2 YFSETQ. The trim removed 6 bases at V and 7 bases at J, leaving 7 bases unmatched. The CDR3 runs to 13 residues.

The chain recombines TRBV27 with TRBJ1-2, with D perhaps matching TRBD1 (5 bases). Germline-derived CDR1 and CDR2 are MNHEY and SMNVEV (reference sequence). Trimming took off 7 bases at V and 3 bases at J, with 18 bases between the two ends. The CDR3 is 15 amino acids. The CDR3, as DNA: TGTGCCAGCACCCGTTGGGGGAGCAGCGACTATGGCTACACCTTC. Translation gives CASTRWGSSDYGYTF.

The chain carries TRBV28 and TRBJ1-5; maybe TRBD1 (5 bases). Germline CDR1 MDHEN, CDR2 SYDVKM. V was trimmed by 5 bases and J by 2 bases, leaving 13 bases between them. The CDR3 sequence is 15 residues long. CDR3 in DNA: TGTGCCAGCAGTCCCGCCGGGACCGGCAATCAGCCCCAGCATTTT. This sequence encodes CASSPAGTGNQPQHF.

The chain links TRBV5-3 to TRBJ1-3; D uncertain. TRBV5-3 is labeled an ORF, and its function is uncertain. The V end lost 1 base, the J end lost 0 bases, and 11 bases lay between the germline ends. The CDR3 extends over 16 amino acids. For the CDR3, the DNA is TGTGCCAGAAGCTTGTTTGCGAAGCTCTCTGGAAACACCATATATTTT. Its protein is CARSLFAKLSGNTIYF.

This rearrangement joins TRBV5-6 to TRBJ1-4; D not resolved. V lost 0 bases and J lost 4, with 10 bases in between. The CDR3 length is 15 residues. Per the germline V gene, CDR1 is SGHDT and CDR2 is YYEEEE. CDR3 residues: CASSLVGYGNEKLFF. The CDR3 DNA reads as TGTGCCAGCAGCTTGGTGGGGTATGGTAATGAAAAACTGTTTTTT.

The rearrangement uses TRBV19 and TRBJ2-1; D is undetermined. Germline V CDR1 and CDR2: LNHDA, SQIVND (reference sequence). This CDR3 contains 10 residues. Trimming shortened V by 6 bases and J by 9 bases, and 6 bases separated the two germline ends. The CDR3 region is CASRGSEQFF. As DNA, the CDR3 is TGTGCCAGTAGGGGCAGTGAGCAGTTCTTC.

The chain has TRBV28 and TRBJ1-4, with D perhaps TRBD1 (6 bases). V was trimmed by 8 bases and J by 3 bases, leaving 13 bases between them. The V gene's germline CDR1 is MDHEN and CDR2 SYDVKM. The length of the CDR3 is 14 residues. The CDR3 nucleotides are TGTGCCAGCGCAATGGGACATTCTAATGAAAAACTGTTTTTT. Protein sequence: CASAMGHSNEKLFF. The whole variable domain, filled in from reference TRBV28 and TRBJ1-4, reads DVKVTQSSRYLVKRTGEKVFLECVQDMDHENMFWYRQDPGLGLRLIYFSYDVKMKEKGDIPEGYSVSREKKERFSLILESASTNQTSMYLCASAMGHSNEKLFFGSGTQLSVL.

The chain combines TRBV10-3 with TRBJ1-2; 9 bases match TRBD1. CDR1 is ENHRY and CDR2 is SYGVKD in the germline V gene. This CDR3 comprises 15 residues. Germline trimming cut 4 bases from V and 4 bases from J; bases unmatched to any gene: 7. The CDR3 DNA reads TGTGCCATCAGTGGGGGGACAGGGCCAATCTATGGCTACACCTTC. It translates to CAISGGTGPIYGYTF.

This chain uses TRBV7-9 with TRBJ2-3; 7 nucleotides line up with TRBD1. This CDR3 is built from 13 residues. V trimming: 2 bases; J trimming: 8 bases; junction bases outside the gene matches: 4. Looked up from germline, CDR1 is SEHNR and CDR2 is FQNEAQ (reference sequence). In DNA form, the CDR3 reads TGTGCCAGCAGCTTACAGGGGGACGGTACGCAGTATTTT. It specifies CASSLQGDGTQYF. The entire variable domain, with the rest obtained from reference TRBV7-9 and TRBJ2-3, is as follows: DTGVSQNPRHKITKRGQNVTFRCDPISEHNRLYWYRQTLGQGPEFLTYFQNEAQLEKSRLLSDRFSAERPKGSFSTLEIQRTEQGDSAMYLCASSLQGDGTQYFGPGTRLTVL.

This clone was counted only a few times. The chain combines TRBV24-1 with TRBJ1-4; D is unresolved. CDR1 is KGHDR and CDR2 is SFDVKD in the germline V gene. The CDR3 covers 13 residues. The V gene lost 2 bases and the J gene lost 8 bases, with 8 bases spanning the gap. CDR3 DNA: TGTGCCACCAGTGATTCGCGCGCCGAAAAACTGTTTTTT. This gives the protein CATSDSRAEKLFF.

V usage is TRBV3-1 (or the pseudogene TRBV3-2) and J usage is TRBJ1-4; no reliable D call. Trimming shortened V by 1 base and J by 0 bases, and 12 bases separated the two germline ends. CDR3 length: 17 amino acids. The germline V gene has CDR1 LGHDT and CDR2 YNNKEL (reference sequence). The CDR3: CASSQVGYGSTNEKLFF. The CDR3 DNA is TGTGCCAGCAGCCAAGTCGGTTACGGATCAACTAATGAAAAACTGTTTTTT.

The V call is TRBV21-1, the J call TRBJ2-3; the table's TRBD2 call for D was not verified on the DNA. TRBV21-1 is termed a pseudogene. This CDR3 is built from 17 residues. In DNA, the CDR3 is TGTGCCAGCCGCACAACCAGCGGGGGGATGGACCCAGATACGCAGTATTTT. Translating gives CASRTTSGGMDPDTQYF.

The DNA for the CDR3 is TGTGCCAGTAAACCAGGGGGGCTAGCGGGGCCCCAGCATTTT. Residues: CASKPGGLAGPQHF. This rearrangement joins TRBV19 to TRBJ1-5; 7 positions match TRBD1. Germline CDR1 and CDR2: LNHDA and SQIVND (reference sequence). V gave up 7 bases and J gave up 9 bases; unmatched junction bases: 12. This CDR3 spans 14 amino acids.

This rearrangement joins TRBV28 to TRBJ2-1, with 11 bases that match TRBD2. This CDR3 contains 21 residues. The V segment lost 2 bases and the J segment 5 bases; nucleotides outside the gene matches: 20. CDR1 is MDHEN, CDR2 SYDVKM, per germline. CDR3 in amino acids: CASSLSFGGTSGQPMDNEQFF. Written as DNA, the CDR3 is TGTGCCAGCAGTTTAAGTTTTGGGGGGACTAGCGGACAGCCGATGGACAATGAGCAGTTCTTC.

CDR3 nucleotide sequence: TGTGCCAGCAGCACTAGAGAGCGCGGGGGGGAAGAGACCCAGTACTTC. Encoded protein: CASSTRERGGEETQYF. J is TRBJ2-5 and V is TRBV7-2, with 9 nucleotides matching TRBD2. After removal of 5 bases from V and 3 bases from J, the junction contained 10 bases not matched to a gene. Germline loops: CDR1 SGHTA, CDR2 FQGNSA. The CDR3 covers 16 residues.

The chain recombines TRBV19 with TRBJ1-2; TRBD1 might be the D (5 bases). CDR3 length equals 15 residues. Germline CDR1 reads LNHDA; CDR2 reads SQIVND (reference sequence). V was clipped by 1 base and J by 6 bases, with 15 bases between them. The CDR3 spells CASSIVGADPDGYTF. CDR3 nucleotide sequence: TGTGCCAGTAGTATAGTTGGGGCGGATCCAGATGGCTACACCTTC. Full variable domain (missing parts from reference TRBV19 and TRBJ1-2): DGGITQSPKYLFRKEGQNVTLSCEQNLNHDAMYWYRQDPGQGLRLIYYSQIVNDFQKGDIAEGYSVSREKKESFPLTVTSAQKNPTAFYLCASSIVGADPDGYTFGSGTRLTVV.

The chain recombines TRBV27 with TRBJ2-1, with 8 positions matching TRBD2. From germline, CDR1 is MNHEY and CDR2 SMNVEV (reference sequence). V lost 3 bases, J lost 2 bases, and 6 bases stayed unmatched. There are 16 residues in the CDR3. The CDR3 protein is CASSFTGLVTYNEQFF. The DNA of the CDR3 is TGTGCCAGCAGTTTTACGGGACTAGTCACCTACAATGAGCAGTTCTTC.

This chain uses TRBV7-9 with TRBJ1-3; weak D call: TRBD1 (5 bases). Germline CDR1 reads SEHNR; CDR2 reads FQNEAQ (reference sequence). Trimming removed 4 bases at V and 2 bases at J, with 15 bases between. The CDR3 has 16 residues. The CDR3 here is CASSSTRARAGNTIYF. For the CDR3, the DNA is TGTGCCAGCAGCTCAACCCGGGCCAGGGCTGGAAACACCATATATTTT.

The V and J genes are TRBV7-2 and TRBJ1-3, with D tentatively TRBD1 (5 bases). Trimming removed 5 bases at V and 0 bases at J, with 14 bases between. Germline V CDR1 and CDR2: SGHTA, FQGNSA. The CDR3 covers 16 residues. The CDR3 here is CASSPLYDSSGNTIYF. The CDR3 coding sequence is TGTGCCAGCAGCCCTCTTTATGACAGCTCTGGAAACACCATATATTTT.

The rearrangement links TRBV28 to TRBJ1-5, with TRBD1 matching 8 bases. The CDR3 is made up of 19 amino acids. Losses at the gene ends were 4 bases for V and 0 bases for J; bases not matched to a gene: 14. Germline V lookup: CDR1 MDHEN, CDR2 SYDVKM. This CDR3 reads CASSSPGTGLPYSNQPQHF. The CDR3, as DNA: TGTGCCAGCAGTTCCCCCGGGACAGGCTTACCCTATAGCAATCAGCCCCAGCATTTT.

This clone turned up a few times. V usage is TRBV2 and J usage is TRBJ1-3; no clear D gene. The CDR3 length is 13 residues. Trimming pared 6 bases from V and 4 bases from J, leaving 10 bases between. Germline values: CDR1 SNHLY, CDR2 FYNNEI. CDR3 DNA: TGTGCCAGCAGCGCCGGAGGCGGAAACACCATATATTTT. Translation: CASSAGGGNTIYF.